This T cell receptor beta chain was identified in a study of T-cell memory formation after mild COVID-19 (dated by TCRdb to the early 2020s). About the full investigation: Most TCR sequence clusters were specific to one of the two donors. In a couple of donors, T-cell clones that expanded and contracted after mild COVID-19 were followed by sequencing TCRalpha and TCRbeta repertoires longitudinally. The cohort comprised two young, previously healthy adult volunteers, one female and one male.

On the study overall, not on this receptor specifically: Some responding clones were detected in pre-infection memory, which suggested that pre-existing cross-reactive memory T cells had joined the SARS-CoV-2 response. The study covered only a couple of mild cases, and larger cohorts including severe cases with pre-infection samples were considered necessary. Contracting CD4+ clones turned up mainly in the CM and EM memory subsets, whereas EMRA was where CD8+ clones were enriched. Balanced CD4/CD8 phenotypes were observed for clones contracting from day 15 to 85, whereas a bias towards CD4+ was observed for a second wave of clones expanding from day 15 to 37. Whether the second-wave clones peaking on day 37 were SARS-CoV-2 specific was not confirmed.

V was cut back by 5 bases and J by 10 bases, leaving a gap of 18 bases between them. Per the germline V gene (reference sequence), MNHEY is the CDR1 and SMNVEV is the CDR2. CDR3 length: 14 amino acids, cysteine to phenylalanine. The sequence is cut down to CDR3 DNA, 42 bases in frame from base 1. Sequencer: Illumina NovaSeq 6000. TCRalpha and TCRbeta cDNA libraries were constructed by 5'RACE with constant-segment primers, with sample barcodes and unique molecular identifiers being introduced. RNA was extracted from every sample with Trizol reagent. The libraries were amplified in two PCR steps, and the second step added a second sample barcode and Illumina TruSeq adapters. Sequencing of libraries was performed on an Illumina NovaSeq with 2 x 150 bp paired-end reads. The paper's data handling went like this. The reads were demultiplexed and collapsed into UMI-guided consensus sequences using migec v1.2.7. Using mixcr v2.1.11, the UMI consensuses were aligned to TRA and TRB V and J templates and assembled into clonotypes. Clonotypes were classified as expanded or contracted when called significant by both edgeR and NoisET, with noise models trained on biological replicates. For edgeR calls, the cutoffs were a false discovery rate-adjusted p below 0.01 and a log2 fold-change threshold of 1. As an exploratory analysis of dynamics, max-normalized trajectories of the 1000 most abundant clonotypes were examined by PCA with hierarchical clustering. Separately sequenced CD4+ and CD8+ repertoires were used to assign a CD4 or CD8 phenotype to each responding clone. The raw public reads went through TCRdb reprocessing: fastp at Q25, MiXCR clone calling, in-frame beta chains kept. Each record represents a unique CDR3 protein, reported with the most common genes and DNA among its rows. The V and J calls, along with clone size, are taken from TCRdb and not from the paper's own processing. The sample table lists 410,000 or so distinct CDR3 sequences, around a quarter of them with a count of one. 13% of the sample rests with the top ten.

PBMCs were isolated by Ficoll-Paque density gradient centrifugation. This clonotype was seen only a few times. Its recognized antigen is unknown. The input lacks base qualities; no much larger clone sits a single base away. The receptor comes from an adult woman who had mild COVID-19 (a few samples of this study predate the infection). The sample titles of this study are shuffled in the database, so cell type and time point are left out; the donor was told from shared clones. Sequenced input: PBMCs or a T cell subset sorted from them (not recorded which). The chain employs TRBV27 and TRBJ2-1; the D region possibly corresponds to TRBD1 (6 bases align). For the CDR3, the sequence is CASSPGTLGWEQFF. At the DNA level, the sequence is TGTGCCAGCAGTCCCGGGACACTAGGGTGGGAGCAGTTCTTC.